The rows below give T cell receptor beta chains drawn from one sample of a study of cytomegalovirus exposure and HLA in healthy donors. Sequencing was performed with immunoSEQ multiplex PCR; in TCRdb, only in-frame clones are kept and a portion is missing. The profile covers 100,000 to 150,000 clones, with roughly three quarters appearing a single time and roughly 0.99% taken by the ten largest. The specimen sequenced was PBMCs. The receptors come from a male donor in good health and CMV-seronegative. Both conserved end residues are part of each CDR3. The order of the fields is CDR3 protein, CDR3 DNA, clone size, D gene, V gene, J gene. The D gene is left open where the match is weak. Not every row has a clone size; where given, it reads once, few, many or a size class.

CDR3 protein: CASRAGGASSYEQYF; CDR3 DNA: TGTGCCAGCAGGGCAGGGGGAGCGAGCTCCTACGAGCAGTACTTC; clone size: -; D gene: TRBD1; V gene: TRBV2; J gene: TRBJ2-7
CDR3 protein: CASSLSRTSGGTDTQYF; CDR3 DNA: TGCGCCAGCAGCTTGAGCAGGACTAGCGGAGGCACAGATACGCAGTATTTT; clone size: -; D gene: TRBD2; V gene: TRBV5-1; J gene: TRBJ2-3
CDR3 protein: CASSSGQGSHKNIQYF; CDR3 DNA: TGTGCCAGCAGTTCCGGACAGGGAAGTCACAAAAACATTCAGTACTTC; clone size: -; D gene: TRBD1; V gene: TRBV27; J gene: TRBJ2-4
CDR3 protein: CASSFGTGKEQYF; CDR3 DNA: TGTGCCAGCAGCTTCGGGACAGGCAAGGAGCAGTACTTC; clone size: once; D gene: TRBD1; V gene: TRBV13; J gene: TRBJ2-5
CDR3 protein: CASKVAGGTDTQYF; CDR3 DNA: TGCGCCAGCAAGGTAGCGGGGGGGACAGATACGCAGTATTTT; clone size: -; D gene: TRBD2; V gene: TRBV5-1; J gene: TRBJ2-3
CDR3 protein: CAISPVGQGSYTF; CDR3 DNA: TGTGCCATCAGCCCAGTCGGACAGGGGAGCTACACCTTC; clone size: -; D gene: TRBD1; V gene: TRBV10-3; J gene: TRBJ1-2
CDR3 protein: CASSFLGGGTDTQYF; CDR3 DNA: TGTGCCAGCAGCTTCCTCGGGGGGGGCACAGATACGCAGTATTTT; clone size: -; D gene: TRBD2; V gene: TRBV7-3; J gene: TRBJ2-3
CDR3 protein: CASCLGGSSYNEQFF; CDR3 DNA: TGTGCCAGCTGTCTGGGTGGGAGCTCCTACAATGAGCAGTTCTTC; clone size: -; D gene: -; V gene: TRBV27; J gene: TRBJ2-1
CDR3 protein: CASTSGSSGGDTQYF; CDR3 DNA: TGTGCCAGCACCTCGGGTAGTAGCGGGGGGGATACGCAGTATTTT; clone size: -; D gene: TRBD2; V gene: TRBV2; J gene: TRBJ2-3
CDR3 protein: CAWREGLNTEAFF; CDR3 DNA: TGTGCCTGGAGGGAGGGGTTGAACACTGAAGCTTTCTTT; clone size: -; D gene: -; V gene: TRBV30; J gene: TRBJ1-1
CDR3 protein: CASSLAWTGGYEQYF; CDR3 DNA: TGTGCCAGCAGCTTGGCCTGGACAGGGGGGTACGAGCAGTACTTC; clone size: -; D gene: TRBD1; V gene: TRBV5-6; J gene: TRBJ2-7
CDR3 protein: CASSPAGLRTNTEAFF; CDR3 DNA: TGTGCCAGCAGCCCAGCGGGCCTCCGGACGAACACTGAAGCTTTCTTT; clone size: once; D gene: -; V gene: TRBV7-8; J gene: TRBJ1-1
CDR3 protein: CASSLLGVGQPQHF; CDR3 DNA: TGTGCCAGCAGCTTATTAGGGGTAGGGCAGCCCCAGCATTTT; clone size: -; D gene: -; V gene: TRBV7-2; J gene: TRBJ1-5
CDR3 protein: CASSLNLAGDVEQFF; CDR3 DNA: TGTGCCAGCAGCTTGAATCTAGCGGGGGACGTGGAGCAGTTCTTC; clone size: -; D gene: TRBD2; V gene: TRBV5-4; J gene: TRBJ2-1
CDR3 protein: CASSPSSDTQYF; CDR3 DNA: TGTGCCAGCAGCCCTTCGTCGGATACGCAGTATTTT; clone size: -; D gene: -; V gene: TRBV14; J gene: TRBJ2-3
CDR3 protein: CASSLVVAEGGNQPQHF; CDR3 DNA: TGTGCCAGCAGCTTAGTGGTGGCAGAGGGTGGCAATCAGCCCCAGCATTTT; clone size: -; D gene: -; V gene: TRBV7-2; J gene: TRBJ1-5
CDR3 protein: CASSDSGQGLQPQHF; CDR3 DNA: TGTGCCAGCAGCGATTCAGGACAGGGCCTACAGCCCCAGCATTTT; clone size: -; D gene: TRBD1; V gene: TRBV2; J gene: TRBJ1-5
CDR3 protein: CASKGGLNEKLFF; CDR3 DNA: TGTGCCAGCAAGGGGGGGCTTAATGAAAAACTGTTTTTT; clone size: -; D gene: -; V gene: TRBV7-2; J gene: TRBJ1-4
CDR3 protein: CASSFSGSSYNEQFF; CDR3 DNA: TGTGCCAGCAGCTTCAGCGGCAGCTCCTACAATGAGCAGTTCTTC; clone size: -; D gene: -; V gene: TRBV7-3; J gene: TRBJ2-1
CDR3 protein: CSSSRGQGGEKLFF; CDR3 DNA: TGTTCCAGCAGCAGGGGACAGGGAGGTGAAAAACTGTTTTTT; clone size: -; D gene: TRBD1; V gene: TRBV7-9; J gene: TRBJ1-4
CDR3 protein: CASSLGSGADRAFF; CDR3 DNA: TGCGCCAGCAGCTTGGGTTCAGGCGCTGATCGGGCTTTCTTT; clone size: -; D gene: -; V gene: TRBV5-1; J gene: TRBJ1-1
CDR3 protein: CASSPRPGGSNQPQHF; CDR3 DNA: TGTGCCAGTAGTCCTAGGCCAGGGGGCAGCAATCAGCCCCAGCATTTT; clone size: -; D gene: TRBD1; V gene: TRBV19; J gene: TRBJ1-5
CDR3 protein: CASSVAGQQEKLFF; CDR3 DNA: TGCGCCAGCAGCGTGGCGGGACAACAAGAAAAACTGTTTTTT; clone size: -; D gene: -; V gene: TRBV5-1; J gene: TRBJ1-4
CDR3 protein: CASSERIETQYF; CDR3 DNA: TGTGCCAGCAGTGAGCGGATAGAGACCCAGTACTTC; clone size: few; D gene: -; V gene: TRBV2; J gene: TRBJ2-5
CDR3 protein: CASGRTSVSSYNEQFF; CDR3 DNA: TGCGCCAGCGGGCGGACTAGCGTAAGCTCCTACAATGAGCAGTTCTTC; clone size: -; D gene: TRBD2; V gene: TRBV5-1; J gene: TRBJ2-1
CDR3 protein: CASAEGARGNHEQYF; CDR3 DNA: TGTGCCAGTGCAGAGGGGGCGAGGGGAAACCACGAGCAGTACTTC; clone size: -; D gene: TRBD1; V gene: TRBV6-1; J gene: TRBJ2-7
CDR3 protein: CASSQDSGTGGSPLHF; CDR3 DNA: TGCGCCAGCAGCCAAGATTCAGGGACAGGGGGGTCACCCCTCCACTTT; clone size: -; D gene: TRBD1; V gene: TRBV4-1; J gene: TRBJ1-6
CDR3 protein: CASSPRLAGSEQFF; CDR3 DNA: TGTGCCAGCAGCCCCCGGCTAGCGGGGAGTGAGCAGTTCTTC; clone size: -; D gene: TRBD2; V gene: TRBV9; J gene: TRBJ2-1
CDR3 protein: CASSSGWNTEAFF; CDR3 DNA: TGTGCCAGCAGCTCCGGTTGGAACACTGAAGCTTTCTTT; clone size: -; D gene: -; V gene: TRBV5-6; J gene: TRBJ1-1
CDR3 protein: CASRVAGVVQETQYF; CDR3 DNA: TGCGCCAGCAGAGTAGCGGGGGTAGTACAAGAGACCCAGTACTTC; clone size: -; D gene: TRBD2; V gene: TRBV10-2; J gene: TRBJ2-5
CDR3 protein: CASSWAPTQETQYF; CDR3 DNA: TGTGCTAGCAGCTGGGCACCTACCCAAGAGACCCAGTACTTC; clone size: -; D gene: -; V gene: TRBV7-7; J gene: TRBJ2-5
CDR3 protein: CASSEEPQGGTGYTF; CDR3 DNA: TGTGCCAGCAGTGAAGAGCCCCAGGGGGGCACTGGCTACACCTTC; clone size: -; D gene: TRBD1; V gene: TRBV2; J gene: TRBJ1-2
CDR3 protein: CASSYSGAGGRTQYF; CDR3 DNA: TGTGCCAGCAGTTACTCTGGCGCGGGGGGGCGTACGCAGTATTTT; clone size: -; D gene: TRBD2; V gene: TRBV6-6; J gene: TRBJ2-3
CDR3 protein: CASSRTGSDQPQHF; CDR3 DNA: TGTGCCAGCAGCCGAACAGGGAGCGATCAGCCCCAGCATTTT; clone size: -; D gene: -; V gene: TRBV9; J gene: TRBJ1-5
CDR3 protein: CASSRGGDQPQHF; CDR3 DNA: TGTGCCAGCAGCCGGGGGGGAGATCAGCCCCAGCATTTT; clone size: -; D gene: -; V gene: TRBV11-2; J gene: TRBJ1-5
CDR3 protein: CASSLFVVNTEAFF; CDR3 DNA: TGTGCCAGCAGCCTCTTCGTTGTGAACACTGAAGCTTTCTTT; clone size: few; D gene: -; V gene: TRBV7-2; J gene: TRBJ1-1
CDR3 protein: CASSEGAGALQETQYF; CDR3 DNA: TGTGCCAGCAGCGAAGGGGCAGGGGCGTTACAAGAGACCCAGTACTTC; clone size: -; D gene: -; V gene: TRBV4-2; J gene: TRBJ2-5
CDR3 protein: CSVASRAGGYTF; CDR3 DNA: TGCAGCGTTGCATCCAGGGCTGGTGGCTACACCTTC; clone size: few; D gene: -; V gene: TRBV29-1; J gene: TRBJ1-2
CDR3 protein: CASSQLQGEYNEKLFF; CDR3 DNA: TGCGCCAGCAGCCAACTTCAGGGGGAGTACAATGAAAAACTGTTTTTT; clone size: -; D gene: TRBD1; V gene: TRBV4-3; J gene: TRBJ1-4
CDR3 protein: CASSPKGRDYQPQHF; CDR3 DNA: TGTGCCAGCAGCCCCAAAGGACGGGATTATCAGCCCCAGCATTTT; clone size: -; D gene: -; V gene: TRBV7-6; J gene: TRBJ1-5
CDR3 protein: CASSYSPGGGLTEAFF; CDR3 DNA: TGTGCCAGCAGTTACTCGCCGGGGGGCGGTTTGACTGAAGCTTTCTTT; clone size: -; D gene: -; V gene: TRBV6-5; J gene: TRBJ1-1
CDR3 protein: CASSRTGSHYGYTF; CDR3 DNA: TGTGCCAGCTCCCGGACAGGGTCCCACTATGGCTACACCTTC; clone size: -; D gene: TRBD1; V gene: TRBV18; J gene: TRBJ1-2
CDR3 protein: CACQDRGNEKLFF; CDR3 DNA: TGTGCCTGCCAGGACAGGGGGAATGAAAAACTGTTTTTT; clone size: -; D gene: TRBD1; V gene: TRBV30; J gene: TRBJ1-4
CDR3 protein: CASSLDQQVYNEQFF; CDR3 DNA: TGTGCCAGCAGCTTAGACCAACAGGTATACAATGAGCAGTTCTTC; clone size: -; D gene: -; V gene: TRBV7-9; J gene: TRBJ2-1
CDR3 protein: CASSKAPGGGQPQHF; CDR3 DNA: TGCGCCAGCAGCAAGGCCCCAGGGGGCGGACAGCCCCAGCATTTT; clone size: -; D gene: TRBD1; V gene: TRBV5-1; J gene: TRBJ1-5
CDR3 protein: CASSSRVGANYGYTF; CDR3 DNA: TGTGCCAGCAGCAGCAGGGTAGGAGCTAACTATGGCTACACCTTC; clone size: -; D gene: -; V gene: TRBV7-2; J gene: TRBJ1-2
CDR3 protein: CAWSVSGGDGYTF; CDR3 DNA: TGTGCCTGGAGTGTATCGGGGGGTGATGGCTACACCTTC; clone size: -; D gene: -; V gene: TRBV30; J gene: TRBJ1-2
CDR3 protein: CASSLYRTGREQYF; CDR3 DNA: TGTGCCAGCAGTTTATATCGGACAGGGCGGGAGCAGTACTTC; clone size: -; D gene: TRBD1; V gene: TRBV27; J gene: TRBJ2-7
CDR3 protein: CASSQRGGGPYNEQFF; CDR3 DNA: TGTGCCAGCTCACAGCGGGGGGGAGGACCCTACAATGAGCAGTTCTTC; clone size: -; D gene: TRBD2; V gene: TRBV18; J gene: TRBJ2-1